Shown below are 26 T cell receptor beta chains from a single sample sequenced in a study of PD-1 blockade in mismatch repair-deficient tumors. Libraries were prepared by immunoSEQ multiplex PCR; TCRdb keeps only in-frame clonotypes and omits some of them. The sample consists of roughly 130,000 clones, about 90% of them appearing once. The source material was peripheral blood, sampled approximately 70 weeks after starting pembrolizumab. These receptors originate from an adult with mismatch repair-deficient cancer.

The CDR3 reads CASSSGLAGAYNEQFF. The CDR3 bases are TGTGCCAGCAGCTCTGGACTAGCGGGAGCCTACAATGAGCAGTTCTTC. The rearrangement links TRBV7-6 to TRBJ2-1, with 13 bases lining up with TRBD2. The CDR3 contains 16 residues. The junction had 2 bases not matched to a gene; V was cut back by 4 bases and J by 2 bases. Germline V gives CDR1 SGHVS, CDR2 FNYEAQ.

This sequence joins TRBV10-3 and TRBJ2-7; the match to TRBD1 covers 8 bases. Germline lookup yields CDR1 ENHRY and CDR2 SYGVKD. The junction had 5 bases not matched to a gene; V was cut back by 4 bases and J by 3 bases. The CDR3 is 14 amino acids. The CDR3 coding sequence is TGTGCCATCAGTGTGGACAGGGTGCTCTACGAGCAGTACTTC. It encodes CAISVDRVLYEQYF.

The rearrangement uses TRBV28 and TRBJ2-1, with D perhaps matching TRBD1 or TRBD2 (5 bases each). Germline loops: CDR1 MDHEN, CDR2 SYDVKM. Trimming cost V 4 bases and J 6 bases, with 22 bases left between them. The CDR3 is made up of 17 amino acids. The CDR3: CASSSLPSGPRINEQFF. CDR3 in DNA: TGTGCCAGCAGTTCCCTACCCTCGGGACCACGTATCAATGAGCAGTTCTTC.

The V call is TRBV6-5, the J call TRBJ2-5; the match to TRBD1 covers 9 bases. The CDR3 covers 15 residues. Germline values: CDR1 MNHEY, CDR2 SVGAGI. The J segment lost 2 bases and the V segment lost 7 bases, leaving 8 bases of the junction unmatched. CDR3 sequence reads: CASTKRTGVQETQYF. For the CDR3, the DNA is TGTGCCAGCACAAAGAGGACAGGGGTTCAAGAGACCCAGTACTTC.

The rearrangement links TRBV19 to TRBJ1-4; D not resolved. Germline V gives CDR1 LNHDA, CDR2 SQIVND (reference sequence). V lost 4 bases and J lost 8, with 20 bases in between. The CDR3 runs 16 residues. CDR3 in amino acids: CASSNTRDLREEKLFF. In DNA, the CDR3 is TGTGCCAGTAGTAACACCCGGGATCTTAGAGAAGAAAAACTGTTTTTT. Together with reference TRBV19 and TRBJ1-4, the CDR3 gives the full variable domain: DGGITQSPKYLFRKEGQNVTLSCEQNLNHDAMYWYRQDPGQGLRLIYYSQIVNDFQKGDIAEGYSVSREKKESFPLTVTSAQKNPTAFYLCASSNTRDLREEKLFFGSGTQLSVL.

This chain uses TRBV11-2 with TRBJ2-3; 12 bases are shared with TRBD2. V shed 1 base and J 4 bases; nucleotides not matched to a gene: 12. The germline V gene encodes CDR1 SGHAT and CDR2 FQNNGV. The CDR3 spans 19 residues. The CDR3 coding sequence is TGTGCCAGCAGCTTAGTTTACGCGACTAGCGGGAGTGGGGCAGATACGCAGTATTTT. This sequence encodes CASSLVYATSGSGADTQYF.

This chain connects TRBV27 to TRBJ2-7, with TRBD1 matching 9 bases. Germline CDR1 is MNHEY and CDR2 is SMNVEV (reference sequence). This CDR3 has 16 residues. Germline trimming cut 6 bases from V and 3 bases from J; bases unmatched to any gene: 12. Here the CDR3 reads CASSRKQGAVGYEQYF. CDR3 coding DNA: TGTGCCAGCAGCCGGAAACAGGGGGCGGTGGGCTACGAGCAGTACTTC.

This chain uses TRBV30 with TRBJ2-7; 7 nucleotides match TRBD1. This CDR3 region has 15 residues. J lost 3 bases, V lost 3 bases, and 11 bases had no gene match. Per germline, CDR1 GTSNPN and CDR2 SVGIG (reference sequence). The DNA for the CDR3 is TGTGCCTGGAGCTATCCGGGACAGCCCTTCTACGAGCAGTACTTC. Translated: CAWSYPGQPFYEQYF.

The V gene is TRBV27, the J gene TRBJ2-2; the match to TRBD2 covers 11 bases. Per germline, CDR1 MNHEY and CDR2 SMNVEV (reference sequence). The CDR3 covers 15 residues. V shed 5 bases, J shed 3 bases, and the junction held 2 bases outside the gene matches. CDR3 amino acids: CASSIAGGYTGELFF. The DNA for the CDR3 is TGTGCCAGCAGTATAGCGGGGGGGTACACCGGGGAGCTGTTTTTT.

The DNA of the CDR3 is TGTGCCAGCAGCCCCAACGGGGGAAACTACGAGCAGTACTTC. Translating gives CASSPNGGNYEQYF. The rearrangement joins TRBV7-6 to TRBJ2-7; D may be TRBD2 (6 bases). Trimming cost V 5 bases and J 3 bases, with 14 bases left between them. The CDR3 has 14 amino acids. CDR1 is SGHVS, CDR2 FNYEAQ, per germline.

The V and J genes are TRBV2 and TRBJ2-1, with TRBD2 identical over 7 bases. This CDR3 spans 12 amino acids. Per the germline V gene, CDR1 is SNHLY and CDR2 is FYNNEI. V was clipped by 8 bases and J by 8 bases; unmatched bases: 6. The CDR3 region is CASGGSRDEQFF. The CDR3 DNA follows: TGTGCCAGCGGCGGGAGTCGGGATGAGCAGTTCTTC.

The chain recombines TRBV9 with TRBJ2-1, with 9 bases aligning to TRBD2. Per the germline V gene, CDR1 is SGDLS and CDR2 is YYNGEE. V gave up 5 bases and J gave up 4 bases; unmatched junction bases: 1. The CDR3 loop spans 13 amino acids. The CDR3 is CASSAGGYNEQFF. CDR3 DNA sequence: TGTGCCAGCAGTGCGGGAGGGTACAATGAGCAGTTCTTC.

This clone was recorded only once. The genes are TRBV4-1 and TRBJ2-7; 8 bases line up with TRBD2. The germline CDR1 and CDR2 sequences are MGHRA and YSYEKL. The length of the CDR3 is 15 residues. With V trimmed by 0 bases and J by 3 bases, 4 bases remained unmatched. The CDR3 sequence is CASSQEREEVYEQYF. The CDR3 nucleotides read TGCGCCAGCAGCCAAGAGCGGGAGGAGGTCTACGAGCAGTACTTC.

The genes are TRBV29-1 and TRBJ2-1; 11 bases line up with TRBD2. The CDR3 length is 15 residues. The ends lost 5 bases at V and 1 base at J; junction bases unmatched: 4. Germline-derived CDR1 and CDR2 are SQVTM and ANQGSEA. The CDR3 loop reads CSVLSGGGSYNEQFF. CDR3 bases: TGCAGCGTTCTTAGCGGGGGGGGTTCCTACAATGAGCAGTTCTTC.

The chain carries TRBV28 and TRBJ2-7, with 8 bases matching TRBD1. Trimming removed 4 bases from V and 4 bases from J; junction bases left unmatched: 9. The germline V gene has CDR1 MDHEN and CDR2 SYDVKM. This CDR3 has 15 amino acids. The DNA of the CDR3 is TGTGCCAGCAGTTCCCCCGGGACAGGTAAATACGAGCAGTACTTC. It yields the protein CASSSPGTGKYEQYF.

The genes are TRBV13 and TRBJ2-3, with D perhaps TRBD1 (6 bases). The length of the CDR3 is 15 residues. Germline CDR1 and CDR2: PRHDT and FYEKMQ (reference sequence). V was shortened by 5 bases and J by 5 bases, with 17 bases between the two germline ends. CDR3 amino acids: CASSLPVGAGDTQYF. CDR3 DNA: TGTGCCAGCAGCCTCCCGGTGGGGGCCGGAGATACGCAGTATTTT.

The chain couples TRBV6-6 to TRBJ2-1; a weak D match, TRBD1 (5 bases). CDR3 size: 11 residues. V shed 5 bases and J shed 7 bases, with 6 bases lying between them. Germline V CDR1 and CDR2: MNHNY, SVGAGI (reference sequence). CDR3 sequence (DNA): TGTGCCAGCAGTAAGGGGAATGAGCAGTTCTTC. This gives the protein CASSKGNEQFF.

This chain joins TRBV27 and TRBJ2-5; 13 nucleotides agree with TRBD2. CDR1 is MNHEY, CDR2 SMNVEV, per germline (reference sequence). V lost 7 bases and J lost 2; bases outside the gene matches: 1. The CDR3 has 14 amino acids. In nucleotides, the CDR3 is TGTGCCAGCAAGGGACTAGCGGGACAAGAGACCCAGTACTTC. Protein product: CASKGLAGQETQYF.

V usage is TRBV27 and J usage is TRBJ2-2; D is ambiguous. This CDR3 spans 13 amino acids. With 4 bases removed from V and 3 bases from J, the gap between germline ends came to 6 bases. Germline loops: CDR1 MNHEY, CDR2 SMNVEV (reference sequence). CDR3 in amino acids: CASSYRDTGELFF. In nucleotides, the CDR3 is TGTGCCAGCAGTTATAGGGACACCGGGGAGCTGTTTTTT.

In its sample, this clone was seen once. The rearrangement links TRBV2 to TRBJ1-2; no reliable D call. The germline V gene has CDR1 SNHLY and CDR2 FYNNEI. The CDR3 covers 13 residues. V lost 8 bases, J lost 8 bases, and 18 bases lay in between. The CDR3 protein is CASDDLGYMGYTF. CDR3 sequence (DNA): TGTGCCAGCGATGACCTGGGGTATATGGGCTACACCTTC.

The chain links TRBV9 to TRBJ2-3, with 8 bases aligning to TRBD2. The CDR3 spans 14 residues. CDR1 SGDLS and CDR2 YYNGEE come from the germline V gene. V lost 5 bases and J lost 2; bases outside the gene matches: 4. The CDR3 DNA reads TGTGCCAGCAGTAGCGGGGTACTCACAGATACGCAGTATTTT. This translates into CASSSGVLTDTQYF.

This chain uses TRBV5-6 with TRBJ2-7; a possible D gene is TRBD2 (5 bases). Germline V lookup: CDR1 SGHDT, CDR2 YYEEEE. V was clipped by 4 bases and J by 1 base, with 12 bases between them. There are 14 residues in the CDR3. This CDR3 reads CASSDGSQSYEQYF. The CDR3 nucleotides are TGTGCCAGCAGCGATGGGAGTCAGTCCTACGAGCAGTACTTC.

V usage is TRBV6-5 and J usage is TRBJ2-1; D call uncertain. The CDR3 runs 15 residues. Trimming took off 6 bases at V and 2 bases at J, with 14 bases between the two ends. Germline CDR1 MNHEY, CDR2 SVGAGI. CDR3 sequence (DNA): TGTGCCAGCAGGGACGGGCGGATGGCCTACAATGAGCAGTTCTTC. Protein sequence: CASRDGRMAYNEQFF.

This clone was recorded once. The rearrangement joins TRBV7-2 to TRBJ2-7; no reliable D call. The CDR3 sequence is 15 residues long. Trimming pared 4 bases from V and 3 bases from J, leaving 16 bases between. The germline V gene has CDR1 SGHTA and CDR2 FQGNSA. CDR3 in amino acids: CASSSRTAVNYEQYF. The DNA for the CDR3 is TGTGCCAGCAGCTCGCGGACGGCCGTCAACTACGAGCAGTACTTC.

The V gene is TRBV5-6, the J gene TRBJ2-3; no firm D call. V lost 4 bases and J lost 0, with 12 bases in between. The CDR3 extends over 15 amino acids. Germline CDR1 reads SGHDT; CDR2 reads YYEEEE. The CDR3 DNA sequence: TGTGCCAGCAGCCCCAGCCGGGTGAGCACAGATACGCAGTATTTT. Its protein is CASSPSRVSTDTQYF.

The chain has TRBV7-9 and TRBJ2-1; 7 bases line up with TRBD1. The length of the CDR3 is 19 residues. Germline CDR1 reads SEHNR; CDR2 reads FQNEAQ (reference sequence). J gave up 4 bases and V 1 base, and 16 bases lay outside the gene matches. CDR3 DNA: TGTGCCAGCAGCTTAGTAGGGTGGGACGAGACAGGGAATTACAATGAGCAGTTCTTC. Translation: CASSLVGWDETGNYNEQFF.